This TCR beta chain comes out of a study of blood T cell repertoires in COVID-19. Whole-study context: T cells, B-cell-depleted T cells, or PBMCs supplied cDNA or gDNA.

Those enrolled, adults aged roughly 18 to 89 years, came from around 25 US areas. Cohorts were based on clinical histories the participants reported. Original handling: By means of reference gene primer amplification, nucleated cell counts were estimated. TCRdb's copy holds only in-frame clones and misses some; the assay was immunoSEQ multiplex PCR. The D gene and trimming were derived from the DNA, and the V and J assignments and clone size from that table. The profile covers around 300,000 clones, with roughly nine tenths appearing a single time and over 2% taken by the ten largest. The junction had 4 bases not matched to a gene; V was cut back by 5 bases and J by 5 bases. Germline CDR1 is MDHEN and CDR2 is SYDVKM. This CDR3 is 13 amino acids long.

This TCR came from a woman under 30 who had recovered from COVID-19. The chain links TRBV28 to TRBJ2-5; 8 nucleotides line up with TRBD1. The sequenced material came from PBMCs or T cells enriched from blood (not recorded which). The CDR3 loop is CASSGQGGETQYF. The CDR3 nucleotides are TGTGCCAGCAGTGGACAGGGTGGGGAGACCCAGTACTTC.